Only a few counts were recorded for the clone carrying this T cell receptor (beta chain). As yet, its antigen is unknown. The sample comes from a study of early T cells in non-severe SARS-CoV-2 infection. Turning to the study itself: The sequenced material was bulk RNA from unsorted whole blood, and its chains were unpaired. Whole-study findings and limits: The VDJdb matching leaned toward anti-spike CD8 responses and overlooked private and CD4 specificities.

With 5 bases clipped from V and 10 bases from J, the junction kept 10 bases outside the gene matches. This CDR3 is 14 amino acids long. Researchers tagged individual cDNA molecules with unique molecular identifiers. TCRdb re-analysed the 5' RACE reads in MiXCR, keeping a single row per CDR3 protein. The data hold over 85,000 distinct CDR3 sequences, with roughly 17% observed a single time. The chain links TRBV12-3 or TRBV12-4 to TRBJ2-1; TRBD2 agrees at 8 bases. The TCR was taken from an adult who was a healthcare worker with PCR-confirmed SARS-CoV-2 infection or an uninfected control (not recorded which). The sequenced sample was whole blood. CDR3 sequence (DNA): TGTGCCAGCAGTCTCCCAGCGGGGGACGTGGAGCAGTTCTTC. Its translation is CASSLPAGDVEQFF.